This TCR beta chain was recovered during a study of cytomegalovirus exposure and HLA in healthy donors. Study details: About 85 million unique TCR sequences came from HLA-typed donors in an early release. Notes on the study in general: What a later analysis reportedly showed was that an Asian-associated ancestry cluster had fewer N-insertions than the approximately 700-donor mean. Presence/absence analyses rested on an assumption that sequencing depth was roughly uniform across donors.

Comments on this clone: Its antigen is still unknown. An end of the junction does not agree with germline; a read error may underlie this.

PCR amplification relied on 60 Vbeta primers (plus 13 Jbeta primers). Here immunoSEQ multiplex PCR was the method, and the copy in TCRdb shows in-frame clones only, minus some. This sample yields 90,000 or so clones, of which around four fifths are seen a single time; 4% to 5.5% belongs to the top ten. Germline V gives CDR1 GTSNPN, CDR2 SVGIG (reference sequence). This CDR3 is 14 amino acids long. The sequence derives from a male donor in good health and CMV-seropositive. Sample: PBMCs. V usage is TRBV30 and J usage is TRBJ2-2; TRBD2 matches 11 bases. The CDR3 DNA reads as TGTGCCTGGAGGGCTAGCGGGAGGTCCGGGGGGCTGTTTTTT. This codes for CAWRASGRSGGLFF.